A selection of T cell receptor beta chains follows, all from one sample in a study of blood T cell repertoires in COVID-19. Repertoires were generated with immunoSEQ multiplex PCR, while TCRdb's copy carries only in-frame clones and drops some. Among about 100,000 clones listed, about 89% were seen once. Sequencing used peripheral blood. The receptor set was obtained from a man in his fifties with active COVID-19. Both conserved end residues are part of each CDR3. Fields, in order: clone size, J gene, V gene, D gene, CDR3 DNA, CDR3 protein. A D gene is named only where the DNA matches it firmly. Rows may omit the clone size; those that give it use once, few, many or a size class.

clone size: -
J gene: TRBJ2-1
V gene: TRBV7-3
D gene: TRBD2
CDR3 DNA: TGTGCCAGCAGCTTAGACACTAGCGGGAGCAATGAGCAGTTCTTC
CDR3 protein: CASSLDTSGSNEQFF

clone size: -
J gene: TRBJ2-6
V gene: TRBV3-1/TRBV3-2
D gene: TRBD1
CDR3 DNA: TGTGCCAGCAGCCCTCGGGACAGTAGCTCTGGGGCCAACGTCCTGACTTTC
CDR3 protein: CASSPRDSSSGANVLTF

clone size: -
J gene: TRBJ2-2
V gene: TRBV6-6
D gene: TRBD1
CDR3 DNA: TGTGCCAGCAGTTACTCCTACAGGGGGCGGAACGGGGAGCTGTTTTTT
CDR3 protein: CASSYSYRGRNGELFF

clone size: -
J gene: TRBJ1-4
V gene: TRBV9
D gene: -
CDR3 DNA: TGTGCCAGCAGCGTAGGGTCGGGTAATGAAAAACTGTTTTTT
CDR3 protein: CASSVGSGNEKLFF

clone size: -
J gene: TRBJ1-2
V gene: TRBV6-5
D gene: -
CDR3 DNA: TGTGCCAGCAGAGAGGATATTTGGGGCTACACCTTC
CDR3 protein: CASREDIWGYTF

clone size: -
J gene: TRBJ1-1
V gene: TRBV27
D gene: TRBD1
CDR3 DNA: TGTGCCAGCAGCTATGGGACAGGGCGACCTTTCTTT
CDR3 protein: CASSYGTGRPFF

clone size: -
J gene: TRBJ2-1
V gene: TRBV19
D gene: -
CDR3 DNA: TGTGCCAGTAGTATGTCCGGGAACAATGAGCAGTTCTTC
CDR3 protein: CASSMSGNNEQFF

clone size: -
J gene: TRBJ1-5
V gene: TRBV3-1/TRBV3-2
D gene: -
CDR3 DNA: TGTGCCAGCAGCCAACGGGGGCAGCCCCAGCATTTT
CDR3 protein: CASSQRGQPQHF

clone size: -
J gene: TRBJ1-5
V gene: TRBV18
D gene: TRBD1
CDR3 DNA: TGTGCCAGCTCACCGGGGACAGGGGGCAATCAGCCCCAGCATTTT
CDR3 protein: CASSPGTGGNQPQHF

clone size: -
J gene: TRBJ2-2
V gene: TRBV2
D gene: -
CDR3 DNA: TGTGCCAGCAGTGTCGGGGCCGGGGAGCTGTTTTTT
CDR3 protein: CASSVGAGELFF

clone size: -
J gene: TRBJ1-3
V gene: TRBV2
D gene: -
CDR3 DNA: TGTGCCAGCAGGAGGGGGTTTGGAAGGGTAGCTGGAAACACCATATATTTT
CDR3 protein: CASRRGFGRVAGNTIYF

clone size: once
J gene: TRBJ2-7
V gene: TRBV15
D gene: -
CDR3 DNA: TGTGCCACCAGCAGACGAGGACAGCAAATCTACGAGCAGTACTTC
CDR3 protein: CATSRRGQQIYEQYF

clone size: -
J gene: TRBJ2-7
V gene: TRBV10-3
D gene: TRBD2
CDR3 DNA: TGTGCCATCAGTGAACTAGCGACCATCTACGAGCAGTACTTC
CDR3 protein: CAISELATIYEQYF

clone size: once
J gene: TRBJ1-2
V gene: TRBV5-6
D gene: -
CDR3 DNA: TGTGCCAGCAGCTTGTGGGGGCTTGTCTATGGCTACACCTTC
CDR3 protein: CASSLWGLVYGYTF

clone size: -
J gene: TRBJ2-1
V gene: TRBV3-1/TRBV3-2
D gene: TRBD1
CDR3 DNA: TGTGCCAGCAGCCAAGAGGACAGGGCGAATATCCATGAGCAGTTCTTC
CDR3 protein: CASSQEDRANIHEQFF

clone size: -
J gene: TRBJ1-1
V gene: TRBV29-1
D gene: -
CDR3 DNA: TGCAGCGTTGTGGTTCGGACACGGTCTGAAGCTTTCTTT
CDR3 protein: CSVVVRTRSEAFF

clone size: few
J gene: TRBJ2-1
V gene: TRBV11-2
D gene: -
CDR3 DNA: TGTGCCAGTCTCGGGACTCGGGGCAACAATGAGCAGTTCTTC
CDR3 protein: CASLGTRGNNEQFF

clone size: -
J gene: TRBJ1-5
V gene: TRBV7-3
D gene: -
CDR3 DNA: TGTGCCAGCAGCTTAGGGGCAGGTCAGCCCCAGCATTTT
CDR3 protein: CASSLGAGQPQHF

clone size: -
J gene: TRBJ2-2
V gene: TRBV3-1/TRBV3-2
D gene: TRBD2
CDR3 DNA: TGTGCCAGCAGCCAATATCCATTAGCGGGAGCAGGCACCGGGGAGCTGTTTTTT
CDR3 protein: CASSQYPLAGAGTGELFF

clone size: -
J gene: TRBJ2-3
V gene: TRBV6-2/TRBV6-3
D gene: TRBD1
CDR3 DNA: TGTGCCAGCAGTTCGGACAGGAAAAGCACAGATACGCAGTATTTT
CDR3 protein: CASSSDRKSTDTQYF

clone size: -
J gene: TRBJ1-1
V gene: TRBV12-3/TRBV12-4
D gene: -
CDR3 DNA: TGTGCCAGCAGTTTGGGGGCGGGCACTGAAGCTTTCTTT
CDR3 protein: CASSLGAGTEAFF

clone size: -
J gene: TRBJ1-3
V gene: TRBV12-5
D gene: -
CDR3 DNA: TGTGCTAGTGGTTTGGGCGGGGCCGGAAACACCATATATTTT
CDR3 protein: CASGLGGAGNTIYF

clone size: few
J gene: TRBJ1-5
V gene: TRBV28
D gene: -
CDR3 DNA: TGTGCCAGCAGTTTCCAGGGGAGCAATCAGCCCCAGCATTTT
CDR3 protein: CASSFQGSNQPQHF

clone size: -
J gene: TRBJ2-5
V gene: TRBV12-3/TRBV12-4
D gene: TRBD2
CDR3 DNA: TGTGCCAGCAGTCGGGGGGGGGCAGAGACCCAGTACTTC
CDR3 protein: CASSRGGAETQYF

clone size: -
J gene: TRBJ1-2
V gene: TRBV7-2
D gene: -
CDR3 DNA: TGTGCCAGCAGCCAGGGGACCGTTGAGGGCTACACCTTC
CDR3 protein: CASSQGTVEGYTF

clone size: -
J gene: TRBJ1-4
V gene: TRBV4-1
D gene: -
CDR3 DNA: TGCGCCAGCAGCCACTGGACAGTTGCTATTGCAACTAATGAAAAACTGTTTTTT
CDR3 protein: CASSHWTVAIATNEKLFF

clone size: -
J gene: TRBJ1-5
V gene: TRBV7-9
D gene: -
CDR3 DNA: TGTGCCAGCAGCTTAGCCGGAGGCAATCAGCCCCAGCATTTT
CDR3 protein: CASSLAGGNQPQHF

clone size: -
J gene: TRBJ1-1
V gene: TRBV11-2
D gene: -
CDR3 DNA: TGTGCCAGCAGCTTTGGGGGCGATGTGGCTTTCTTT
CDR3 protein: CASSFGGDVAFF

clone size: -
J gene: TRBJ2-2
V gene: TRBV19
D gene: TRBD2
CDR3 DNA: TGTGCCAGTAGAGTAACTAGCGGGAGGGCGACCGGGGAGCTGTTTTTT
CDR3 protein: CASRVTSGRATGELFF

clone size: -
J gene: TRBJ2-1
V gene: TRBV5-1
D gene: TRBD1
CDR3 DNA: TGCGCCAGCAGCTCGACAGGGGACGGGCAGTTCTTC
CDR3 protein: CASSSTGDGQFF

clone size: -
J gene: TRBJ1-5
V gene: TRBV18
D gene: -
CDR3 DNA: TGTGCCAGCTCACCACAAGACGGGCAGCCCCAGCATTTT
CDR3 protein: CASSPQDGQPQHF

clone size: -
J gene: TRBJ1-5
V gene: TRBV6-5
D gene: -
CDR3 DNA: TGTGCCAGCAGCCTTAAGGCAGGGCCCAATCAGCCCCAGCATTTT
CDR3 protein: CASSLKAGPNQPQHF

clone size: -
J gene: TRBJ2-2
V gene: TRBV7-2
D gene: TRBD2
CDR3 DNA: TGTGCCAGCAGCTTGACCCCGGGGGGTGGCACCGGGGAGCTGTTTTTT
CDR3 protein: CASSLTPGGGTGELFF

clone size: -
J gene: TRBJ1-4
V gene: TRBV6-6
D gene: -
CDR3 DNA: TGTGCCACCACGTCGCGCGCAACTAATGAAAAACTGTTTTTT
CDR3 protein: CATTSRATNEKLFF

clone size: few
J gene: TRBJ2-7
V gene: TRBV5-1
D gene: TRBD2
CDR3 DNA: TGCGCCAGCAGCCCTCTAGCGGGGGCCGTCGCGGAGCAGTACTTC
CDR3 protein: CASSPLAGAVAEQYF

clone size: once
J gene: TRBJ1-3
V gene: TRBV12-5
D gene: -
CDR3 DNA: TGTGCTAGTGGCCCGTCCCTCGAGGGTAACATATATTTT
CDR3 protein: CASGPSLEGNIYF

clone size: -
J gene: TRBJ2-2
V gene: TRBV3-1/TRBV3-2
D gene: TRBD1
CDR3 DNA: TGTGCCAGCAGCCAGACAGGGACCCCAGGGGAGCTGTTTTTT
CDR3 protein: CASSQTGTPGELFF

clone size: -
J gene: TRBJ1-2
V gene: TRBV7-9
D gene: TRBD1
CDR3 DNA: TGTGCCAGCAGCCCCCGGGACAGCGATGGCTATGGCTACACCTTC
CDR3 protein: CASSPRDSDGYGYTF

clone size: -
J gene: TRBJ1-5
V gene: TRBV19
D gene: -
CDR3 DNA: TGTGCCAGTAGTATAAGATCAGGGGTTGGAAATCAGCCCCAGCATTTT
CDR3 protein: CASSIRSGVGNQPQHF

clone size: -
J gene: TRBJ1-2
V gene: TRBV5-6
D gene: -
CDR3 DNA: TGTGCCAGCAGCTTGACGGTTAACTATGGCTACACCTTC
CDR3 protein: CASSLTVNYGYTF

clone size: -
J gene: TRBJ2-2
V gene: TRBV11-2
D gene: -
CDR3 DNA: TGTGCCAGCAGCCGAACGGGACTCGCGAACACCGGGGAGCTGTTTTTT
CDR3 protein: CASSRTGLANTGELFF

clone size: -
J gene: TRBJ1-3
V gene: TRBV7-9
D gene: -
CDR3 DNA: TGTGCCAGCAGCTTCGGACAGACTCTTGGAAACACCATATATTTT
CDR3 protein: CASSFGQTLGNTIYF

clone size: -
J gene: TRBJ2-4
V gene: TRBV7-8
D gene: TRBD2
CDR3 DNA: TGTGCCAGCAGCCCCTGGACTAGCGGAGCCATTCAGTACTTC
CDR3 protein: CASSPWTSGAIQYF

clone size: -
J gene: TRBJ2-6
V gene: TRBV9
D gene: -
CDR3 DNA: TGTGCCAGCAGCGAACAGGGATCCCCGGCCTTAGCGGGGGCCAACGTCCTGACTTTC
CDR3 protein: CASSEQGSPALAGANVLTF

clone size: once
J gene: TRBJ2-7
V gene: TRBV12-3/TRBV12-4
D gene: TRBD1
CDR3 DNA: TGTGCCAGCAACACAGGGGGCGGCGAGCAGTACTTC
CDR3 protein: CASNTGGGEQYF